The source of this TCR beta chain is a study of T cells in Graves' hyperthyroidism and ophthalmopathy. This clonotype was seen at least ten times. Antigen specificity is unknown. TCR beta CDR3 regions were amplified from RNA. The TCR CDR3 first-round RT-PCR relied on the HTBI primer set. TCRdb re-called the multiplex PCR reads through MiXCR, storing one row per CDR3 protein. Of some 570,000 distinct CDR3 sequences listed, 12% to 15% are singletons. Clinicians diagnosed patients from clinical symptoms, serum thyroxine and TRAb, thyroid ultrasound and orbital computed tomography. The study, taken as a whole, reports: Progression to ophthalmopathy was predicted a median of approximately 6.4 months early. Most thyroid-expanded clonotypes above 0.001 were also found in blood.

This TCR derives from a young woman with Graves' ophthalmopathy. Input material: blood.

The CDR3 spells CASSLVGQGAKEQYF. The CDR3 bases are TGTGCCAGCAGTTTAGTGGGACAGGGGGCGAAAGAGCAGTACTTC. The genes are TRBV28 and TRBJ2-7; 12 nucleotides match TRBD1. Looked up from germline, CDR1 is MDHEN and CDR2 is SYDVKM. CDR3 length equals 15 residues. Unmatched junction bases numbered 6, after V lost 2 bases and J lost 7 bases.